A single sample is the source of the 5 T cell receptor beta chains below, sequenced in a study of post-analysis software for immune sequencing data. For these TCRs, the target antigens are not known. Study-level findings and limits: TRBV5-6, TRBV5-1 and TRBV20-1 belonged to a set of about 5 TRBV segments that were more frequent in patients than controls.

Included in the TCR beta cDNA libraries were unique molecular identifiers. Using its own MiXCR run on the PCR reads, TCRdb lists one record per CDR3 protein. The sample has roughly 800,000 distinct CDR3 sequences; about half are singletons. Sequencing input: blood. The receptor set was obtained from a girl aged 10-17 years with multiple sclerosis.

This clonotype has only one observation. The chain uses TRBV5-5 and TRBJ1-2; D is perhaps TRBD1 (5 bases). CDR3 length: 13 residues. Trimming pared 4 bases from V and 3 bases from J, leaving 10 bases between. The germline gives CDR1 SGHKS, CDR2 YYEKEE (reference sequence). The CDR3: CASSADTHYGYTF. CDR3 bases: TGTGCCAGCAGCGCGGACACCCACTATGGCTACACCTTC.

This clonotype was found a few times. The chain joins TRBV20-1 to TRBJ2-1, with D possibly TRBD2 on 6 matching bases. The CDR3 is 12 residues long. V gave up 8 bases and J gave up 1 base, with 9 bases separating them. Germline V gene lookup returns CDR1 DFQATT and CDR2 SNEGSKA (reference sequence). The CDR3 loop is CSTEGSYNEQFF. In DNA, the CDR3 is TGCAGTACGGAGGGTTCCTACAATGAGCAGTTCTTC.

This clonotype has a handful of counts. The chain is built from TRBV25-1 and TRBJ1-2; weak D call: TRBD1 (6 bases). Germline V gene sequence: CDR1 MGHDK, CDR2 SYGVNS. The V end was cut by 6 bases, the J end by 6 bases, with 11 bases between. The CDR3 is 12 residues long. DNA of the CDR3: TGTGCCAGCAGCAGGGGTATCCATGGCTACACCTTC. It is translated as CASSRGIHGYTF.

The chain carries TRBV15 and TRBJ2-5; D ambiguous. The CDR3 runs 15 residues. Trimming removed 5 bases from V and 3 bases from J, with 16 bases in between. The V gene's germline CDR1 is LNHNV and CDR2 YYDKDF (reference sequence). This CDR3 is CATSRTDLMEETQYF. For the CDR3, the DNA is TGTGCCACCAGCCGGACCGACCTGATGGAAGAGACCCAGTACTTC.

The chain combines TRBV6-5 with TRBJ2-7; either TRBD1 or TRBD2 may fit D (5 bases each). Germline V gene lookup returns CDR1 MNHEY and CDR2 SVGAGI. The CDR3 extends over 17 amino acids. V lost 4 bases, J lost 0 bases, and 19 bases lay in between. The CDR3 DNA follows: TGTGCCAGCAGTTCAACCTTCAGGGACCGCCTCTCCTACGAGCAGTACTTC. It specifies CASSSTFRDRLSYEQYF.